This T cell receptor beta chain emerged from a study of T cell repertoires in cytomegalovirus infection (dated by TCRdb to about 2019). At the level of the whole study: Donor HLA type was relevant to the analysis, as public TCR beta signatures indicated carriage of CMV infection together with the matching HLA type.

The CDR3 starts with the cysteine, ends with the phenylalanine, and has 11 residues. Only the CDR3 DNA is retained, 33 bases long and in frame from the first base. In the germline V gene, CDR1 corresponds to MGHRA and CDR2 to YSYEKL. For sequencing, an Illumina HiSeq 1500 was employed. The public sequencing data were trimmed at Q25 with fastp and processed into clonotypes with MiXCR by TCRdb, which kept only in-frame beta chains. Each record represents a unique CDR3 protein, reported with the most common genes and DNA among its rows. In this sample the table shows over 450,000 distinct CDR3 sequences, about 11% of which occur a single time. The ten largest clones represent 10% of the sample. General conclusions and limits of the study: In both this cohort and an independent cohort of 350 to 400 donors, the cumulative frequency of public TCR beta family members distinguished carriers of CMV infection plus the relevant HLA type. The ex vivo response was dominated by HLA-C-restricted CMV-specific TCR beta clonotypes, which also provided the single most frequent clonotype in two of eight donors.

Note on this clonotype: The antigen this receptor binds is unknown. This may be a read error: a much more frequent sequence differs by one nucleotide.

The source material was PBMCs. The chain couples TRBV4-1 to TRBJ2-7, with no D gene named confidently. The TCR comes from a human donor in good health (CMV status not recorded). Some clones in this sample may be carry-over from other donors' samples. The nucleotide sequence is TGCGCCGGCAGCCAAGGAAACGAGCAGTACTTC. Its amino acids are CAGSQGNEQYF.